This entry describes one T cell receptor beta chain. Its antigen is currently unknown. This record belongs to a study of T cells after yellow fever vaccination. The CDR3 covers 17 residues. Germline loops: CDR1 SGHTA, CDR2 FQGNSA. V shed 5 bases, J shed 7 bases, and the junction held 18 bases outside the gene matches. Study-level points and caveats: A large majority of primary-vaccination clones showed up again after the booster (approximately 95% CD4, almost 90% CD8). Of the clonotypes, a small share occurred in both CD4 and CD8 compartments.

TCRdb passed the 5' RACE reads through MiXCR, listing each CDR3 protein once. This sample has 100,000 to 150,000 distinct CDR3 sequences; approximately 9% occur once, and the top ten carry approximately 37%. The chain is built from TRBV7-2 and TRBJ2-5; 8 nucleotides agree with TRBD1. The source of this sequence is a young man who received the YFV17D yellow fever vaccine. Sequences were derived from CD8+ T cells sorted from PBMCs, sampled on the day of the yellow fever booster vaccination. In DNA, the CDR3 is TGTGCCAGCAGCGAACCCTCGACAGGGGCGAAGAAGTGGACCCAGTACTTC. It specifies CASSEPSTGAKKWTQYF.